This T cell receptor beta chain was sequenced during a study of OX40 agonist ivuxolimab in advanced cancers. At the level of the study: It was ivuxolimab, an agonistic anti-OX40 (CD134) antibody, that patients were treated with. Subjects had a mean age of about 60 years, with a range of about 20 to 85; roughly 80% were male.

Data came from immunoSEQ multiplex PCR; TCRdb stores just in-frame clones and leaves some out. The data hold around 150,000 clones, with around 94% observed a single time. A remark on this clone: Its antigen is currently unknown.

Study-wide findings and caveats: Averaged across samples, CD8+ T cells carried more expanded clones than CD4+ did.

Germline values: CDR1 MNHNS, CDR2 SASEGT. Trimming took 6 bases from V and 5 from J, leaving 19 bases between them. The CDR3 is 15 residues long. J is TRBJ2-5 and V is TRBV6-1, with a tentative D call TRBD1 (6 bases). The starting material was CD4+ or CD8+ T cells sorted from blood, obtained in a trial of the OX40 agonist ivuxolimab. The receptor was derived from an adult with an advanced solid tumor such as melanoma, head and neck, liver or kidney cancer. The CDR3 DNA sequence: TGTGCCAGCAGGAGTCAGTATGCAGGGGAGGAGACCCAGTACTTC. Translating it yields CASRSQYAGEETQYF.